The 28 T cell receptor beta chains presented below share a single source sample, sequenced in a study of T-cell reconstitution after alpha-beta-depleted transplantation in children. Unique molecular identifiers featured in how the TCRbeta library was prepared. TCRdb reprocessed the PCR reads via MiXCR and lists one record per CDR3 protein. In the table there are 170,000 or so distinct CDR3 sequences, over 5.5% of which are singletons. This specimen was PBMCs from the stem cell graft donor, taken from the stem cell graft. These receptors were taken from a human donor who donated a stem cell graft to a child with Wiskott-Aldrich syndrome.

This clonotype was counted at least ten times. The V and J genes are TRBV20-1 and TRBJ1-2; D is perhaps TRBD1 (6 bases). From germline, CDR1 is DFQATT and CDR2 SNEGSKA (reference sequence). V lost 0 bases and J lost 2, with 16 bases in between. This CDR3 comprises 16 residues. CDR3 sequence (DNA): TGCAGTGCTAGAGATGGACAGCAGGACTTCAACTATGGCTACACCTTC. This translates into CSARDGQQDFNYGYTF.

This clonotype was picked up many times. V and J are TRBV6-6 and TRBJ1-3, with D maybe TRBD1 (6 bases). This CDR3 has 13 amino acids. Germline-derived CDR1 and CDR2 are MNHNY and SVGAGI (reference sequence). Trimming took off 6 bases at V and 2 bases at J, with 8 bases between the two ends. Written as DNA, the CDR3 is TGTGCCAGCAGCCGGACAGCTGGAAACACCATATATTTT. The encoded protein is CASSRTAGNTIYF.

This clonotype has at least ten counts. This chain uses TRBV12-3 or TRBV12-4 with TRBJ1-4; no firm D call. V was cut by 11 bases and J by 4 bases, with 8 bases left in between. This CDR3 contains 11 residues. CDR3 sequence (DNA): TGTGCCTGCCGCAGTAATGAAAAACTGTTTTTT. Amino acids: CACRSNEKLFF.

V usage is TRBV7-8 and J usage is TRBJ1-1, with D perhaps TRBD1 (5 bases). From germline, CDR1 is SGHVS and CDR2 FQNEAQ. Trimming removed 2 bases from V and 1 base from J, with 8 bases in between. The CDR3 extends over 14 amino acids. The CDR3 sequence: CASSLSDKNTEAFF. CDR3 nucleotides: TGTGCCAGCAGCTTATCGGACAAGAACACTGAAGCTTTCTTT.

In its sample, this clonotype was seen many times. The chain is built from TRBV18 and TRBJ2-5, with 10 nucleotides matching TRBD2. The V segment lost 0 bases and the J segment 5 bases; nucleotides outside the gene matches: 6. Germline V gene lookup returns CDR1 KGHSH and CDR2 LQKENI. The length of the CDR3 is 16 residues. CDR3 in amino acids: CASSPPPSGRTETQYF. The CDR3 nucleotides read TGTGCCAGCTCACCACCGCCTAGCGGGAGAACTGAGACCCAGTACTTC.

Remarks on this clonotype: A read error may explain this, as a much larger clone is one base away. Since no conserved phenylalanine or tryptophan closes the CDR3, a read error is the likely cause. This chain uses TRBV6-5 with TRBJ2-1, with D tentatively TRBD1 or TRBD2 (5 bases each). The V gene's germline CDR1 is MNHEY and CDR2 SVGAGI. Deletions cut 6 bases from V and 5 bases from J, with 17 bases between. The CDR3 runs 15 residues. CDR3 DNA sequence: TGTGCCAGCAGATTATCCCGGGACGGAAACAATGAGCAGTTCCTC. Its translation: CASRLSRDGNNEQFL.

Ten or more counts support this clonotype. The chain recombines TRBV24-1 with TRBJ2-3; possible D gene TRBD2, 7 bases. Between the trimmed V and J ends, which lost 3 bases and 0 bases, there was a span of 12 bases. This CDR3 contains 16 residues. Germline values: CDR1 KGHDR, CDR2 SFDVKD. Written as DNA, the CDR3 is TGTGCCACCAGTGATGCGGGGGCCGCTAGCACAGATACGCAGTATTTT. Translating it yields CATSDAGAASTDTQYF.

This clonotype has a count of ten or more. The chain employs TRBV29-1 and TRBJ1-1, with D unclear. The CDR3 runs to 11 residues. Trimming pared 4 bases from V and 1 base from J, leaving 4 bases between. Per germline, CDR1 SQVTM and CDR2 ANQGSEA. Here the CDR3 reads CSVGRNTEAFF. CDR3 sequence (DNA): TGCAGCGTTGGTCGGAACACTGAAGCTTTCTTT.

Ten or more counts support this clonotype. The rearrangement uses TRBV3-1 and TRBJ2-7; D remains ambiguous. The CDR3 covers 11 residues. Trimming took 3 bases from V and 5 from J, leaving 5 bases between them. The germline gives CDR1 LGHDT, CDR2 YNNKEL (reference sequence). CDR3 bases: TGTGCCAGCAGCCATTCCCACGAGCAGTACTTC. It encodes CASSHSHEQYF.

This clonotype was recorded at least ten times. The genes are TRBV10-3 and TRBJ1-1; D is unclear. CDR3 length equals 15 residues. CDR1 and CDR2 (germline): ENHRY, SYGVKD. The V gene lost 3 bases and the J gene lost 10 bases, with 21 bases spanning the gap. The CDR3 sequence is CAISDVEGRLSVAFF. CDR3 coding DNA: TGTGCCATCAGTGATGTGGAGGGCAGGTTGTCGGTAGCTTTCTTT.

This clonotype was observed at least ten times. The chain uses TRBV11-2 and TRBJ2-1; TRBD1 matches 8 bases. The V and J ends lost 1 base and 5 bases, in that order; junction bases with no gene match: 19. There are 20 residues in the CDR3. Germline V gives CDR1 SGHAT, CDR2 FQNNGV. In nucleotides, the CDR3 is TGTGCCAGCAGCTTAGGGGATAGTAAGACAGGGGCGGCGTATGACAATGAGCAGTTCTTC. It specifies CASSLGDSKTGAAYDNEQFF.

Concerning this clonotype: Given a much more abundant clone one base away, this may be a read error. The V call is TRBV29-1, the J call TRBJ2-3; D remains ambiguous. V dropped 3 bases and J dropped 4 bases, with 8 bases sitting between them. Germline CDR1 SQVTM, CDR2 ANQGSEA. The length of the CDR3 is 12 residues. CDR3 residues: CSVDSFSDTQYF. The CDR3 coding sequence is TGCAGCGTTGATTCGTTCTCAGATACGCAGTATTTT.

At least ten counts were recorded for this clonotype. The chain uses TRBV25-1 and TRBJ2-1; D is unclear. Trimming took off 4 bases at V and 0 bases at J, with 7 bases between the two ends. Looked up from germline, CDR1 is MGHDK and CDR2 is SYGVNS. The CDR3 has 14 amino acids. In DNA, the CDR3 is TGTGCCAGCAGTGGGACGAGCTCCTACAATGAGCAGTTCTTC. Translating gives CASSGTSSYNEQFF.

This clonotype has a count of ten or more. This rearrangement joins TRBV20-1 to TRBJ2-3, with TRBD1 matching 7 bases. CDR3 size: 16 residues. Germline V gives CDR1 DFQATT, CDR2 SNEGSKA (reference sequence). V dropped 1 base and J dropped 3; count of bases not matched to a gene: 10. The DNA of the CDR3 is TGCAGTGCTAGAGGGGCGACAGGGCTGGTTACAGATACGCAGTATTTT. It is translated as CSARGATGLVTDTQYF.

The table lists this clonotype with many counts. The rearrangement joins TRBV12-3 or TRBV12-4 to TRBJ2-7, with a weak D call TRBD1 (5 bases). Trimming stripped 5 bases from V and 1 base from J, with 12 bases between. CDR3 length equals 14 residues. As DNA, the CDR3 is TGTGCCAGCAGTGCTCGGACATCGTCCTACGAGCAGTACTTC. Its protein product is CASSARTSSYEQYF.

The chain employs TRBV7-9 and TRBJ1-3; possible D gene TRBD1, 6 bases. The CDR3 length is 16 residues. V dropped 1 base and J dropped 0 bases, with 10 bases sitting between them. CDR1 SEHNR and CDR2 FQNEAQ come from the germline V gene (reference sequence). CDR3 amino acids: CASSLGDRSSGNTIYF. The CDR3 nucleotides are TGTGCCAGCAGCTTAGGAGACAGGAGCTCTGGAAACACCATATATTTT.

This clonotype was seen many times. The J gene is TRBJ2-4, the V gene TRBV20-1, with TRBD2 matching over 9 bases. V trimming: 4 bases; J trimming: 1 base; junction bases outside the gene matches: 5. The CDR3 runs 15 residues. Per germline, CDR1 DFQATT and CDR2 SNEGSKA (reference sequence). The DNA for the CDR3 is TGCAGTGCTATGGCGGGAGGGAGTGCCAAAAACATTCAGTACTTC. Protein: CSAMAGGSAKNIQYF.

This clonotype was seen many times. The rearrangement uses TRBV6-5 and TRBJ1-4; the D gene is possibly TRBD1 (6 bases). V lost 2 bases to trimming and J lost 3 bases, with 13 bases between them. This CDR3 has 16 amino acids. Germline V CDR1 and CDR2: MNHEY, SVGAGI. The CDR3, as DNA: TGTGCCAGCAGTTACGGTCGGGGGCGGGCTAATGAAAAACTGTTTTTT. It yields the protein CASSYGRGRANEKLFF.

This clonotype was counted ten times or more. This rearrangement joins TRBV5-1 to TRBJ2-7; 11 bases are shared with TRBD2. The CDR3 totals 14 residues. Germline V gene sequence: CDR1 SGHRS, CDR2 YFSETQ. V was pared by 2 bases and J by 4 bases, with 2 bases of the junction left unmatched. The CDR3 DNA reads TGCGCCAGCAGCTTCACTAGCGGGGGATACGAGCAGTACTTC. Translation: CASSFTSGGYEQYF.

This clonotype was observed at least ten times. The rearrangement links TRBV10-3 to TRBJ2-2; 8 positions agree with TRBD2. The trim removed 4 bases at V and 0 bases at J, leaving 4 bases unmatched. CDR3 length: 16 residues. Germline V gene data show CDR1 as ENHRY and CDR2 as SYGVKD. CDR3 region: CAISGQLAANTGELFF. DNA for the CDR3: TGTGCCATCAGTGGGCAACTAGCGGCGAACACCGGGGAGCTGTTTTTT.

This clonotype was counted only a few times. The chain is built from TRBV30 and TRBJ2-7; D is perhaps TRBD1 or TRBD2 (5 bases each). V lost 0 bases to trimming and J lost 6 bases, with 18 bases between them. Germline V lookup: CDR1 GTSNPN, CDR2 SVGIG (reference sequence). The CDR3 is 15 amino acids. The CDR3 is CAWSVRGGLVGEQYF. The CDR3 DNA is TGTGCCTGGAGTGTACGTGGGGGTCTAGTGGGCGAGCAGTACTTC.

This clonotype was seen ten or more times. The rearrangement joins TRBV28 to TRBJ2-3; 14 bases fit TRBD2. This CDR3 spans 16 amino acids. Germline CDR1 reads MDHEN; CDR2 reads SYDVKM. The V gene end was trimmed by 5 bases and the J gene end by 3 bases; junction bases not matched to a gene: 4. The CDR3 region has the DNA TGTGCCAGCAGTCGCCGACTAGCGGGGGGGACAGATACGCAGTATTTT. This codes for CASSRRLAGGTDTQYF.

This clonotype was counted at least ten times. The chain's CDR3 is CSASLGGGTTYNEQFF. The CDR3 DNA follows: TGCAGTGCTAGTCTGGGCGGGGGGACTACCTACAATGAGCAGTTCTTC. J is TRBJ2-1 and V is TRBV20-1; 8 bases are shared with TRBD2. V lost 3 bases and J lost 2; bases outside the gene matches: 9. Germline loops: CDR1 DFQATT, CDR2 SNEGSKA (reference sequence). The CDR3 totals 16 residues.

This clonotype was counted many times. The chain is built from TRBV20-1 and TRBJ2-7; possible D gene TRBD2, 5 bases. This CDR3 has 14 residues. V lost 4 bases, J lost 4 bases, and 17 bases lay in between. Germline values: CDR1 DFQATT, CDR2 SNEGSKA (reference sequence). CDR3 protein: CSATPEAVLYEQYF. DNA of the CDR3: TGCAGTGCTACTCCGGAGGCAGTTTTGTACGAGCAGTACTTC.

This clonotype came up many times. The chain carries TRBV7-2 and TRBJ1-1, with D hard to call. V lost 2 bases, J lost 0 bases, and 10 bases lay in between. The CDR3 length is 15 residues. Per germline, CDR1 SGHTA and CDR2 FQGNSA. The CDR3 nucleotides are TGTGCCAGCAGCTTATCAGATTATCTGAACACTGAAGCTTTCTTT. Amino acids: CASSLSDYLNTEAFF.

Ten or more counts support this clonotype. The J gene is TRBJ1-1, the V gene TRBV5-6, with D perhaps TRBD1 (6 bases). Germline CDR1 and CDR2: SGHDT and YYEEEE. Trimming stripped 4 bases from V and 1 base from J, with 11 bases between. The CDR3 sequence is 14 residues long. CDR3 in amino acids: CASSPETGNTEAFF. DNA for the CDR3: TGTGCCAGCAGCCCTGAGACAGGGAACACTGAAGCTTTCTTT.

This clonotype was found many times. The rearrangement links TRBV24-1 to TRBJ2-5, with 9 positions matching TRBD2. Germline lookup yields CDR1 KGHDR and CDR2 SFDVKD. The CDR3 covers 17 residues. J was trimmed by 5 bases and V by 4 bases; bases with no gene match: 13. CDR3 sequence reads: CATSEPPFGSGSETQYF. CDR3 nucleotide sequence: TGTGCCACCAGTGAGCCTCCGTTTGGTAGCGGGAGTGAGACCCAGTACTTC.

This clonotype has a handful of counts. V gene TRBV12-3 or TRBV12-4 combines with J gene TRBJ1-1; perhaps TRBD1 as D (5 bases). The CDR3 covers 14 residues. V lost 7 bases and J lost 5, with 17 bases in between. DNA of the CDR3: TGTGCCAGCACCCCACTGGGGGTACGGACTGAAGCTTTCTTT. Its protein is CASTPLGVRTEAFF.